This T cell receptor beta chain was obtained from a study of chemoradiotherapy in HPV16-positive cancers. Study-level results: Non-HPV-specific T cells did not expand in tumors during treatment, whereas candidate HPV-specific clones and E7-related motifs did.

Samples were taken several times over chemoradiotherapy. In its sample, this clone was seen a few times. Antigen specificity is unknown. Data came from immunoSEQ multiplex PCR; TCRdb stores just in-frame clones and leaves some out. Of some 12,000 clones in the sample, 90% were seen once. With 3 bases removed from V and 7 bases from J, the gap between germline ends came to 13 bases. Per germline, CDR1 LNHNV and CDR2 YYDKDF (reference sequence). This CDR3 comprises 13 residues. Specimen collection occurred from a patient who underwent chemoradiotherapy. The origin of this receptor is a human donor with HPV-associated anogenital cancer. This chain connects TRBV15 to TRBJ2-7; no definite D call. As DNA, the CDR3 is TGTGCCACCAGCAGCATCTCTGGAGAGGAGCAGTACTTC. Translating gives CATSSISGEEQYF.